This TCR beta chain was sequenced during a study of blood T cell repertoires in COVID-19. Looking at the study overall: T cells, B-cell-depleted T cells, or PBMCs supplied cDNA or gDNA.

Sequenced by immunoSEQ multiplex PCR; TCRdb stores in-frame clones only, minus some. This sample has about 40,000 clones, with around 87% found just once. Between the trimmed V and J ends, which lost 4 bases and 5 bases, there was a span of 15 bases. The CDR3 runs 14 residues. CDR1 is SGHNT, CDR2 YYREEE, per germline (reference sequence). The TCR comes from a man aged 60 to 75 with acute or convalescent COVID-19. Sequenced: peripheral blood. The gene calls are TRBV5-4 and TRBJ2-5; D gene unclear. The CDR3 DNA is TGTGCCAGCAGCCCGACTGGTTCACGTGAGACCCAGTACTTC. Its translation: CASSPTGSRETQYF.